The 9 T cell receptor beta chains given below trace back to one sample, sequenced in a study of beta chain features in type 1 diabetes. Of the isolated RNA, all was reverse transcribed, and so the sequenced material was expressed TCRB transcripts. Sequenced by immunoSEQ multiplex PCR; TCRdb stores in-frame clones only, minus some. The sample contains some 640,000 clones, roughly an eighth of which appear only once. Study-level results: Researchers report that Type 1 diabetes patients had moderately but significantly shorter TCRB CDR3s across all four CD4+ subsets.

No antigen is known for these receptors. The sequencing input was naive CD4+ T cells from blood. Receptors were obtained from a man aged 18-30 years with type 1 diabetes.

Only a few counts were recorded for this clone. This chain connects TRBV5-1 to TRBJ1-4; no clear D gene. The V end was cut by 0 bases, the J end by 6 bases, with 6 bases between. The CDR3 runs 13 residues. CDR1 is SGHRS and CDR2 is YFSETQ in the germline V gene. CDR3 residues: CASSLVADEKLFF. The CDR3 nucleotides read TGCGCCAGCAGCTTGGTGGCCGATGAAAAACTGTTTTTT.

This clone has a handful of counts. The gene calls are TRBV29-1 and TRBJ2-3; 11 nucleotides match TRBD2. V gave up 6 bases and J gave up 2 bases; unmatched junction bases: 4. From germline, CDR1 is SQVTM and CDR2 ANQGSEA. The CDR3 is 14 amino acids. CDR3 region: CSVGTSGLTDTQYF. CDR3 nucleotide sequence: TGCAGCGTAGGGACTAGCGGTCTCACAGATACGCAGTATTTT.

Only a few counts were recorded for this clone. The V gene is TRBV29-1, the J gene TRBJ2-7, with D tentatively TRBD2 (6 bases). The ends were cut back, 4 bases at V and 1 base at J, with 14 bases in the middle. This CDR3 contains 14 residues. CDR1 and CDR2 (germline): SQVTM, ANQGSEA. CDR3 DNA sequence: TGCAGCGTTGGAGGGAGGTCGGCATCCTACGAGCAGTACTTC. It specifies CSVGGRSASYEQYF.

The chain links TRBV6-5 to TRBJ2-4; D is uncertain. The CDR3 consists of 13 residues. The germline V gene has CDR1 MNHEY and CDR2 SVGAGI. V lost 6 bases and J lost 6, with 12 bases in between. The CDR3 protein is CASSSYMLNIQYF. In nucleotides, the CDR3 is TGTGCCAGCAGCTCCTACATGTTAAACATTCAGTACTTC.

Note on this clone: This specimen includes other DNA sequences encoding the same CDR3. This sequence joins TRBV5-1 and TRBJ2-1; TRBD2 is a possible D gene (5 bases). Looked up from germline, CDR1 is SGHRS and CDR2 is YFSETQ. The CDR3 sequence is 13 residues long. V was cut by 5 bases and J by 3 bases, with 9 bases left in between. The CDR3 DNA reads as TGCGCCAGCAGTCTCGGGGTCTACAATGAGCAGTTCTTC. The encoded protein is CASSLGVYNEQFF. Drawing the rest from reference TRBV5-1 and TRBJ2-1, the complete variable domain is KAGVTQTPRYLIKTRGQQVTLSCSPISGHRSVSWYQQTPGQGLQFLFEYFSETQRNKGNFPGRFSGRQFSNSRSEMNVSTLELGDSALYLCASSLGVYNEQFFGPGTRLTVL.

The table lists this clone with a few counts. This sequence joins TRBV6-5 and TRBJ2-7; D is possibly TRBD1 (6 bases). The CDR3 consists of 15 residues. Germline V gene sequence: CDR1 MNHEY, CDR2 SVGAGI. The V and J ends lost 6 bases and 2 bases respectively, with 17 bases between them. The DNA for the CDR3 is TGTGCCAGCAGAAACAGACAGGTTGTAGCCTACGAGCAGTACTTC. It specifies CASRNRQVVAYEQYF.

Only a few counts were recorded for this clone. This sequence joins TRBV7-9 and TRBJ1-1; 10 nucleotides agree with TRBD1. This CDR3 comprises 16 residues. The ends lost 4 bases at V and 1 base at J; junction bases unmatched: 6. Per the germline V gene, CDR1 is SEHNR and CDR2 is FQNEAQ (reference sequence). The CDR3 spells CASSSDRGQGNTEAFF. DNA of the CDR3: TGTGCCAGCAGCTCTGACAGGGGGCAAGGGAACACTGAAGCTTTCTTT.

In this sample, this clone turned up a few times. The V call is TRBV5-1, the J call TRBJ2-3; a weak D match, TRBD2 (6 bases). V lost 4 bases, J lost 5 bases, and 17 bases lay in between. Looked up from germline, CDR1 is SGHRS and CDR2 is YFSETQ. This CDR3 is built from 15 residues. The CDR3 DNA reads TGCGCCAGCAGCCAGGCGGGGCCCGGCGGAGATACGCAGTATTTT. Its protein product is CASSQAGPGGDTQYF.

Only a few counts were recorded for this clone. This sequence joins TRBV6-5 and TRBJ2-1; D gene ambiguous. The CDR3 is 13 amino acids. V lost 6 bases and J lost 3, with 9 bases in between. Germline-derived CDR1 and CDR2 are MNHEY and SVGAGI. CDR3 nucleotides: TGTGCCAGCAGGGCCGGCTACTACAATGAGCAGTTCTTC. This encodes CASRAGYYNEQFF.